These T cell receptor beta chains were read from a single sample in a study of cytomegalovirus exposure and HLA in healthy donors. The repertoire was sequenced with immunoSEQ multiplex PCR; TCRdb's copy has only in-frame clones and lacks some. Found here are about 150,000 clones, less than 90% of them singletons; the top ten hold around 6.9%. Sequencing used PBMCs. The receptors were gathered from a male donor in good health and CMV-seropositive. Both conserved end residues are part of each CDR3. D genes are given only for firm matches. Clone size appears in some rows only: once, few, many, or a class for an expanded clone.

j_gene | v_gene | d_gene | abundance | CDR3nt | CDR3aa
TRBJ2-3 | TRBV2 | - | - | TGTGCCAGCAGTGTGTACACAGATACGCAGTATTTT | CASSVYTDTQYF
TRBJ2-1 | TRBV5-1 | TRBD2 | - | TGCGCCAGCAGCCCATACACTAGCGATCTGCAGTTCTTC | CASSPYTSDLQFF
TRBJ1-2 | TRBV9 | - | - | TGTGCCAGCAGCGTAGCCCAAGGGGCAGGGGGCTACACCTTC | CASSVAQGAGGYTF
TRBJ1-2 | TRBV28 | TRBD1 | few | TGTGCCAGCAGGCAGACAGGGACCCATGGCTACACCTTC | CASRQTGTHGYTF
TRBJ1-5 | TRBV7-9 | TRBD1 | - | TGTTCCAGCAGCCTTGGACAGGGCAACAATCAGCCCCAGCATTTT | CSSSLGQGNNQPQHF
TRBJ1-2 | TRBV29-1 | - | - | TGCAGCGTTGAAGGTGGAGGGGCTAACTATGGCTACACCTTC | CSVEGGGANYGYTF
TRBJ2-1 | TRBV7-7 | - | - | TGTGCTAGCAGCCTAGGTCCGTACAATGAGCAGTTCTTC | CASSLGPYNEQFF
TRBJ2-7 | TRBV29-1 | TRBD1 | - | TGCAGCGTTGAAAAGGGGGCAGGGAGTTACGAGCAGTACTTC | CSVEKGAGSYEQYF
TRBJ2-1 | TRBV6-4 | TRBD2 | - | TGTGCCAGCAGTGTACTAGCGCCGAAAAGCTCCTACAATGAGCAGTTCTTC | CASSVLAPKSSYNEQFF
TRBJ1-4 | TRBV30 | TRBD1 | - | TGTGCCTTGGACAGGGGCAGAGTGGGGCCAAAACTGTTTTTT | CALDRGRVGPKLFF
TRBJ2-7 | TRBV6-5 | - | - | TGTGCCAGCACCGACTTGGGTCGCTCCTACGAGCAGTACTTC | CASTDLGRSYEQYF
TRBJ2-2 | TRBV21-1 | - | - | TGTGCCAGCAGCGTTGAGGACAGGGGGGCCGGGGAGCTGTTTTTT | CASSVEDRGAGELFF
TRBJ2-7 | TRBV7-2 | - | - | TGTGCCAGCAGCTTAGGGATACAGGGCTACGAGCAGTACTTC | CASSLGIQGYEQYF
TRBJ1-6 | TRBV7-9 | - | - | TGTGCCAGCAGCTTAGATCACCCGGTTAATTCACCCCTCCACTTT | CASSLDHPVNSPLHF
TRBJ1-2 | TRBV6-1 | - | - | TGTGCCAGCAGTGAAGTAGCCGCCTATGGCTACACCTTC | CASSEVAAYGYTF
TRBJ2-7 | TRBV7-7 | - | - | TGTGCTAGCAGCCCTGCCCTAGGGGAAAACGAGCAGTACTTC | CASSPALGENEQYF
TRBJ1-2 | TRBV4-3 | - | - | TGCGCCAGCAGCCAAAGAGCTAACTATGGCTACACCTTC | CASSQRANYGYTF
TRBJ1-4 | TRBV18 | - | - | TGTGCCAGCTCACCACGGGGCCCTAATGAAAAACTGTTTTTT | CASSPRGPNEKLFF
TRBJ2-7 | TRBV28 | - | few | TGTGCCAGCAGTTTAGAAGGGGTCGAGCAGTACTTC | CASSLEGVEQYF
TRBJ1-6 | TRBV5-1 | TRBD1 | few | TGCGCCAGCAGCTTGGTCACAGGGGGAAGTTCACCCCTCCACTTT | CASSLVTGGSSPLHF
TRBJ2-7 | TRBV19 | TRBD2 | once | TGTGCCAGTAGTACCGGACTAGCGGGCCCCTACGAGCAGTACTTC | CASSTGLAGPYEQYF
TRBJ2-3 | TRBV9 | - | - | TGTGCCAGCAGCGTAGATCGTCTAGCGCGAGATACGCAGTATTTT | CASSVDRLARDTQYF
TRBJ1-4 | TRBV6-5 | - | medium-sized | TGTGCCAGCAGTTACGGGCCGGCAACTAATGAAAAACTGTTTTTT | CASSYGPATNEKLFF
TRBJ1-1 | TRBV27 | - | once | TGTGCCAGCAGTCGGGTTACAGCGGGAAGAGAAACTGAAGCTTTCTTT | CASSRVTAGRETEAFF
TRBJ1-4 | TRBV9 | - | - | TGTGCCAGCAGCGTAGCGGCAACTAATGAAAAACTGTTTTTT | CASSVAATNEKLFF
TRBJ2-7 | TRBV28 | TRBD2 | few | TGTGCCAGCAGTTTACCCGGACTAGCGAGGGACTACGAGCAGTACTTC | CASSLPGLARDYEQYF
TRBJ2-1 | TRBV6-5 | - | few | TGTGCCAGCAGTGCAAGGGGCTCACTGGCACGTGAGCAGTTCTTC | CASSARGSLAREQFF
TRBJ2-7 | TRBV11-2 | - | once | TGTGCCAGCAGCAGTTTGGGGGGGGACAACAGCCTCTACGAGCAGTACTTC | CASSSLGGDNSLYEQYF
TRBJ1-6 | TRBV6-1 | - | - | TGTGCCAGCTCCTTCAATCAGGGTTGGGATTCACCCCTCCACTTT | CASSFNQGWDSPLHF
TRBJ1-1 | TRBV6-6 | - | - | TGTGCCAGCAGTTACGAGGGCCTCAAGAACACTGAAGCTTTCTTT | CASSYEGLKNTEAFF
TRBJ2-1 | TRBV7-8 | - | - | TGTGCCAGCAGCTTAGCGAGCATAGCGATAGGCAATGAGCAGTTCTTC | CASSLASIAIGNEQFF
TRBJ2-5 | TRBV2 | TRBD1 | - | TGTGCCAGGGGATACCGGGACAGGGCCCAAGAGACCCAGTACTTC | CARGYRDRAQETQYF
TRBJ1-5 | TRBV27 | - | - | TGTGCCAGCAGTACCCGACGGGACAATCAGCCCCAGCATTTT | CASSTRRDNQPQHF